The next 9 T cell receptor beta chains were all read from a single sample in a study of T-cell reconstitution after alpha-beta-depleted transplantation in children. Molecular barcoding with unique molecular identifiers was used for the TCRbeta library. TCRdb reprocessed the PCR reads via MiXCR and lists one record per CDR3 protein. The data hold 380,000 or so distinct CDR3 sequences, with 10% to 15% observed a single time. The starting material was PBMCs, obtained from the stem cell graft. All receptors come from a human donor who donated a stem cell graft to a child with Fanconi anemia.

The chain uses TRBV6-2 or TRBV6-3 and TRBJ2-3; a weak D match, TRBD1 (6 bases). Trimming cost V 4 bases and J 2 bases, with 16 bases left between them. The CDR3 has 16 amino acids. From germline, CDR1 is MNHEY and CDR2 SVGEGT. The CDR3 DNA sequence: TGTGCCAGCAGTTTCCTTCAACAGGGAATCACAGATACGCAGTATTTT. This encodes CASSFLQQGITDTQYF.

The chain combines TRBV19 with TRBJ2-3; 9 bases align to TRBD1. CDR3 length: 14 residues. Germline V gene data show CDR1 as LNHDA and CDR2 as SQIVND (reference sequence). V lost 5 bases to trimming and J lost 5 bases; unmatched junction nucleotides: 5. In DNA, the CDR3 is TGTGCCAGTAGTCACAGGGGGCCCATAGATACGCAGTATTTT. Its protein is CASSHRGPIDTQYF.

The chain recombines TRBV5-1 with TRBJ2-6, with D maybe TRBD2 (5 bases). The CDR3 length is 16 residues. Germline-derived CDR1 and CDR2 are SGHRS and YFSETQ. The germline V and J ends were trimmed by 0 bases and 0 bases, with 7 bases remaining between them. This chain's CDR3 is CASSLDGNSGANVLTF. The CDR3 DNA reads TGCGCCAGCAGCTTGGACGGGAACTCTGGGGCCAACGTCCTGACTTTC.

This clonotype has a handful of counts. V is TRBV12-2 and J is TRBJ1-1; the table names TRBD1, a call not compared with the DNA. TRBV12-2 is termed a pseudogene. This CDR3 has 17 residues. Here the CDR3 reads CASRFTTGHTYHTEAFF. In nucleotides, the CDR3 is TGTGCAAGTCGCTTCACGACGGGGCACACTTACCACACTGAAGCTTTCTTT.

The gene calls are TRBV5-1 and TRBJ2-1, with 7 bases identical to TRBD2. CDR3 length: 14 amino acids. Germline CDR1 is SGHRS and CDR2 is YFSETQ. Trimming removed 4 bases from V and 2 bases from J; junction bases left unmatched: 3. This chain's CDR3 is CASSIGGTYNEQFF. Here the CDR3 DNA reads TGCGCCAGCAGCATCGGGGGGACCTACAATGAGCAGTTCTTC.

This clonotype showed up many times. The J gene is TRBJ2-5, the V gene TRBV13; D ambiguous. V lost 0 bases and J 3 bases, leaving 11 bases between the germline ends. Germline V lookup: CDR1 PRHDT, CDR2 FYEKMQ (reference sequence). The CDR3 is made up of 15 amino acids. The CDR3 DNA is TGTGCCAGCAGCTTAGGCCCTAAGGAAGAAGAGACCCAGTACTTC. This encodes CASSLGPKEEETQYF.

This clonotype has a handful of counts. The chain couples TRBV12-3 or TRBV12-4 to TRBJ1-2, with D hard to call. V shed 5 bases and J shed 8 bases, with 15 bases lying between them. The CDR3 is made up of 13 amino acids. The CDR3 bases are TGTGCCAGCAGTCCGGTCCCGAGGTGGGGCTACACCTTC. Its translation is CASSPVPRWGYTF.

The chain couples TRBV7-6 to TRBJ2-7; 8 nucleotides line up with TRBD1. The V segment lost 0 bases and the J segment 6 bases; nucleotides outside the gene matches: 1. The germline gives CDR1 SGHVS, CDR2 FNYEAQ. CDR3 length: 13 residues. The CDR3 nucleotides read TGTGCCAGCAGCTTAGCCACAGGGGGCGAGCAGTACTTC. As protein: CASSLATGGEQYF.

J is TRBJ2-1 and V is TRBV5-1; 11 bases map to TRBD1. The germline V gene has CDR1 SGHRS and CDR2 YFSETQ. The CDR3 loop spans 15 amino acids. Unmatched junction bases numbered 6, after V lost 3 bases and J lost 7 bases. The CDR3 here is CASSSGQGALNEQFF. In DNA, the CDR3 is TGCGCCAGCAGCTCTGGACAGGGGGCATTGAATGAGCAGTTCTTC. Based on the CDR3 plus reference TRBV5-1 and TRBJ2-1, the full variable domain is KAGVTQTPRYLIKTRGQQVTLSCSPISGHRSVSWYQQTPGQGLQFLFEYFSETQRNKGNFPGRFSGRQFSNSRSEMNVSTLELGDSALYLCASSSGQGALNEQFFGPGTRLTVL.